The sequence of this TCR beta chain was determined in a study of blood T cell repertoires in COVID-19. Sequenced by immunoSEQ multiplex PCR; TCRdb stores in-frame clones only, minus some. The repertoire holds about 130,000 clones, 70% to 90% seen once, with about 4% in the top ten. This clone was seen only a few times. What was sequenced was peripheral blood. This sequence originates from a woman aged 45-65 years with acute or convalescent COVID-19.

The CDR3 DNA reads as TGTGCCAGCAGCCCCGCAGGGATCGGTGAAGCTTTCTTT. It encodes CASSPAGIGEAFF. This chain links TRBV6-5 with TRBJ1-1, with D perhaps TRBD1 (5 bases). Germline values: CDR1 MNHEY, CDR2 SVGAGI. V lost 6 bases to trimming and J lost 7 bases, with 15 bases between them. The CDR3 has 13 residues.